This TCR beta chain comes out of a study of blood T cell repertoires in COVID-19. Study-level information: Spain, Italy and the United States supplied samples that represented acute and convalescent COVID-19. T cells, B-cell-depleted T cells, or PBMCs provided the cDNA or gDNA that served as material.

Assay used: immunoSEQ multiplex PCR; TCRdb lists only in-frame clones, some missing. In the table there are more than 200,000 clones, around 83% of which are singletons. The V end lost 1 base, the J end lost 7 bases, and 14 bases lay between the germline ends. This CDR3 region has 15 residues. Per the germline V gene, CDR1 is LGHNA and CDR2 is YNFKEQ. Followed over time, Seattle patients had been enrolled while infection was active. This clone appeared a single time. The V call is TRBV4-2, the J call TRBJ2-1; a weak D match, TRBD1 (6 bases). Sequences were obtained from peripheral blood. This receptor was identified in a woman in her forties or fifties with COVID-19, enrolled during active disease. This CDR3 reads CASSQVPGAGNEQFF. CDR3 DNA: TGTGCCAGCAGCCAAGTGCCAGGGGCTGGGAATGAGCAGTTCTTC.